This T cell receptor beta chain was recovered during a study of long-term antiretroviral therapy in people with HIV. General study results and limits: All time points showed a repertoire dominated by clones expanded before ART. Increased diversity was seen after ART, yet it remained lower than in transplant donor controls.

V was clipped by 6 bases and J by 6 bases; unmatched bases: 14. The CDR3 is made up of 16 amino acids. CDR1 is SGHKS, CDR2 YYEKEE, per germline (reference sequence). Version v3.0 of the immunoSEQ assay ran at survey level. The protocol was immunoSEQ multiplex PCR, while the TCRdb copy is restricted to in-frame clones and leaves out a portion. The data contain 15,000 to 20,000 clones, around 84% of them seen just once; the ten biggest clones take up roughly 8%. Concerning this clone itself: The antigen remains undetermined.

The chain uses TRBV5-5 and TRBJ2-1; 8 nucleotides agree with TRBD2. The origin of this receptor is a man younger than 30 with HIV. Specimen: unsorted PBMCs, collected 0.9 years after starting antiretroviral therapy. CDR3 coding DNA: TGTGCCAGCAAGACAGGAGAGCGGGGGCTGACCAATGAGCAGTTCTTC. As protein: CASKTGERGLTNEQFF.